This T cell receptor beta chain stems from a study of OX40 agonist ivuxolimab in advanced cancers. Study results and caveats: Blood T cells, both CD4+ and CD8+, expanded clonally by week 6 at 0.1 to 3.0 mg/kg. Partly responding patients at 0.1-3.0 mg/kg showed some of the smallest clonal expansion.

Comment on this clone: Its specificity is not known. Other DNA sequences from this sample encode an identical CDR3 as well.

Anyone with autoimmune disease history or systemic immunosuppression was excluded. Baseline was the first blood sampling point, followed by cycle 4 day 1 and cycle 7 day 1. This CDR3 is 13 amino acids long. Trimming took off 0 bases at V and 1 base at J, with 3 bases between the two ends. From germline, CDR1 is SGHNT and CDR2 YENEEA. Clones were read by immunoSEQ multiplex PCR, and TCRdb kept only the in-frame ones, dropping some. The sample yields tens of thousands of clones, around 85% seen once. The V call is TRBV11-3, the J call TRBJ1-1; unclear D gene. The source material was CD4+ or CD8+ T cells sorted from blood, sampled in a trial of the OX40 agonist ivuxolimab. The sequence derives from an adult with an advanced solid tumor such as melanoma, head and neck, liver or kidney cancer. The CDR3 DNA is TGTGCCAGCAGCTTAGACAGGAACACTGAAGCTTTCTTT. Amino acids: CASSLDRNTEAFF.